Sequencing of this T cell receptor (beta chain) was carried out in a study of spatial heterogeneity in lung cancer. Whole-study findings and limits: At tumor resection, ubiquitous expanded TCRs were detected in blood more often than later.

About this clonotype itself: Its antigen is undetermined.

As for time point: sample taken at primary tumor resection. The input material, whole RNA from tumor, nontumor lung or frozen PBMC, was sequenced unsorted. TCRdb used MiXCR to reprocess the 5' RACE reads, holding one entry per CDR3 protein. Of 40,000 to 55,000 distinct CDR3 sequences detected, around 13% appear once; the ten largest clones hold 50% to 70%. The CDR3 is 13 amino acids. With 6 bases removed from V and 3 bases from J, the gap between germline ends came to 12 bases. Germline V CDR1 and CDR2: MDHEN, SYDVKM. The sequence was collected from a male donor with early-stage non-small cell lung cancer. Source: PBMCs, taken at surgery. The chain employs TRBV28 and TRBJ2-7; maybe TRBD1 (6 bases). The CDR3 DNA is TGTGCCAGCAGGTGGACAGCCGACTACGAGCAGTACTTC. Translation gives CASRWTADYEQYF.